The 6 T cell receptor beta chains listed next were all sequenced from one sample in a study of regulatory T cells in long-lasting Graves disease. Time point noted: newly diagnosed GD, antithyroid drugs for less than 3 months. PBMC RNA was the source of the TCR library. Through Arm-PCR of CDR3 regions and iRepertoire HTBI primers, TCR beta libraries were built. TCRdb itself ran the multiplex PCR reads through MiXCR, one entry per CDR3 protein. The table shows a few hundred thousand distinct CDR3 sequences, with around 18% occurring only once. The same data also went into a second study, on T cells in Graves' hyperthyroidism and ophthalmopathy.

The sample here was peripheral blood mononuclear cells (PBMCs), taken at new diagnosis, from a patient treated with antithyroid drugs. These TCRs come from a woman aged 30 to 39 with Graves disease.

This clonotype appeared many times. The V gene is TRBV6-1, the J gene TRBJ1-5; D possibly corresponds to TRBD1 (5 bases). Germline loops: CDR1 MNHNS, CDR2 SASEGT. CDR3 length: 16 amino acids. The V end was cut by 8 bases, the J end by 0 bases, with 17 bases between. The CDR3 DNA reads TGTGCCAGCCGGGTGGGTGGGGGATCTAGCAATCAGCCCCAGCATTTT. Its protein product is CASRVGGGSSNQPQHF.

In its sample, this clonotype was seen many times. This sequence joins TRBV2 and TRBJ2-3, with a weak D call TRBD1 (6 bases). V was shortened by 8 bases and J by 0 bases, with 15 bases between the two germline ends. In germline, CDR1 is SNHLY, CDR2 FYNNEI. This CDR3 is built from 15 residues. CDR3 amino acids: CASGGRTSSTDTQYF. The CDR3 nucleotides are TGTGCCAGCGGGGGCCGTACCTCTAGCACAGATACGCAGTATTTT.

At least ten counts were recorded for this clonotype. The chain recombines TRBV12-5 with TRBJ2-2, with 8 bases matching TRBD1. CDR1 is LGHNT and CDR2 is FRNRAP in the germline V gene. V shed 1 base, J shed 15 bases, and the junction held 7 bases outside the gene matches. The CDR3 is 13 residues long. The CDR3 spells CASGLAVRGRLFF. In nucleotides, the CDR3 is TGTGCTAGTGGTTTGGCGGTCAGGGGGCGGTTGTTTTTT.

This clonotype has a count of ten or more. The chain couples TRBV18 to TRBJ1-2, with a weak D call TRBD1 (5 bases). Germline values: CDR1 KGHSH, CDR2 LQKENI. CDR3 size: 13 residues. V gave up 8 bases and J gave up 2 bases, with 12 bases separating them. CDR3 in DNA: TGTGCCAGCAGCCCGGGACGGAACTATGGCTACACCTTC. Residues: CASSPGRNYGYTF.

In its sample, this clonotype was seen many times. This chain joins TRBV27 and TRBJ2-1, with TRBD1 identical over 12 bases. J was trimmed by 8 bases and V by 7 bases; bases with no gene match: 15. CDR1 MNHEY and CDR2 SMNVEV come from the germline V gene (reference sequence). CDR3 length equals 17 residues. CDR3 region: CASNVGQGALSGDEQFF. The CDR3 DNA is TGTGCCAGCAACGTGGGACAGGGGGCGCTTTCAGGAGATGAGCAGTTCTTC.

This clonotype appeared many times. This chain uses TRBV11-2 with TRBJ1-5; no firm D call. V lost 0 bases, J lost 1 base, and 1 base lay in between. The CDR3 is made up of 13 amino acids. From germline, CDR1 is SGHAT and CDR2 FQNNGV. The CDR3 loop reads CASSLESNQPQHF. CDR3 sequence (DNA): TGTGCCAGCAGCTTAGAGAGCAATCAGCCCCAGCATTTT.